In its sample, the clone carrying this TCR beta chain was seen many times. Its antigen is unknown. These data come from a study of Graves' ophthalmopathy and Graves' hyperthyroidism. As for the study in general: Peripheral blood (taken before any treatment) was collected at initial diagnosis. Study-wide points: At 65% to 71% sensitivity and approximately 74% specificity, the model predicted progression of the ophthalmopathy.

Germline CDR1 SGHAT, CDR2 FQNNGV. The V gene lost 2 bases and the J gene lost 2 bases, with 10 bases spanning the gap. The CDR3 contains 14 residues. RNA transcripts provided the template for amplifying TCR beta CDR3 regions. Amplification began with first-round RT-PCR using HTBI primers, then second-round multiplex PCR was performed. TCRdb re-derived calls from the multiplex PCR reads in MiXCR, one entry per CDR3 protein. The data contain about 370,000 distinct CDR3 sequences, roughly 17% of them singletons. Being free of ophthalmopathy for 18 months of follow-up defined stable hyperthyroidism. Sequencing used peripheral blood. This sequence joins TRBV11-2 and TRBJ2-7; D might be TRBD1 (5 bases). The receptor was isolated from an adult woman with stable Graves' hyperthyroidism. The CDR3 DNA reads TGTGCCAGCAGCTTACATGGCAGGGCCTACGAGCAGTACTTC. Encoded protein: CASSLHGRAYEQYF.